What follows describes a single T cell receptor beta chain. It was with random hexamers that 0.5 to 1 ug RNA was reverse transcribed. TCRdb passed the immunoSEQ multiplex PCR reads through MiXCR, listing each CDR3 protein once. The data contain under 550,000 distinct CDR3 sequences, approximately 85% of them singletons. The data were taken from a study of CD8 T cells in Susac syndrome. Looked up from germline, CDR1 is MNHEY and CDR2 is SMNVEV (reference sequence). CDR3 length equals 13 residues. J lost 7 bases, V lost 5 bases, and 3 bases had no gene match. The sequence derives from a human donor with multiple sclerosis. This sequence joins TRBV27 and TRBJ2-2, with 8 bases identical to TRBD2. The material sequenced was CD8+ T cells from PBMCs. DNA of the CDR3: TGTGCCAGCAGTCCAAGCGGGGGCGGGGAGCTGTTTTTT. Protein product: CASSPSGGGELFF.